Each of the 30 T cell receptor beta chains below was sequenced from the same sample in a study of patients and donors after allogeneic stem cell transplantation. One entry per CDR3 protein results from TCRdb running MiXCR on the RT-PCR reads. The sample contains about 960,000 distinct CDR3 sequences, under 20% of which appear only once. Sequencing input: blood, either unsorted or a sorted T cell fraction (not recorded which). The receptors shown here come from a human donor who was either an allogeneic HSCT recipient or a stem cell or donor lymphocyte infusion donor (not recorded which). It is not recorded whose cells these are; they may come from a transplant donor.

Turning to this clonotype: A read error is likely here: a far larger clone is one base away. V and J are TRBV12-3 or TRBV12-4 and TRBJ2-1, with a tentative D call TRBD2 (5 bases). The CDR3 has 12 amino acids. CDR3 DNA sequence: TGTGCCAGAAGTTTACTAGGAAATGAGCAGTTCTTC. This codes for CARSLLGNEQFF.

This clonotype was counted at least ten times. The J gene is TRBJ2-2, the V gene TRBV27; 7 bases agree with TRBD2. This CDR3 is 12 amino acids long. The ends lost 4 bases at V and 7 bases at J; junction bases unmatched: 0. The germline V gene encodes CDR1 MNHEY and CDR2 SMNVEV (reference sequence). The CDR3 here is CASSSGGGELFF. The CDR3 region has the DNA TGTGCCAGCAGTTCGGGAGGCGGGGAGCTGTTTTTT.

This clonotype was seen at least ten times. The gene calls are TRBV12-3 or TRBV12-4 and TRBJ2-1; D may correspond to TRBD1 or TRBD2 (5 bases each). V gave up 4 bases and J gave up 4 bases, with 14 bases separating them. CDR3 length: 15 amino acids. For the CDR3, the DNA is TGTGCCAGCAGTTCACTCGTTGGGGGTTACAATGAGCAGTTCTTC. It encodes CASSSLVGGYNEQFF.

The V gene is TRBV13, the J gene TRBJ1-5, with 8 nucleotides matching TRBD1. Germline values: CDR1 PRHDT, CDR2 FYEKMQ (reference sequence). The CDR3 is made up of 15 amino acids. The ends lost 5 bases at V and 6 bases at J; junction bases unmatched: 9. CDR3 in DNA: TGTGCCAGCAGCACCGGGACAGGCTATGGTCAGCCCCAGCATTTT. Amino acid sequence: CASSTGTGYGQPQHF.

This clonotype was picked up a small number of times. The rearrangement joins TRBV28 to TRBJ2-1; 14 nucleotides align to TRBD2. Trimming removed 5 bases from V and 8 bases from J; junction bases left unmatched: 5. Germline CDR1 MDHEN, CDR2 SYDVKM. The CDR3 contains 15 residues. The chain's CDR3 is CASSLGGLAGDEQFF. The CDR3 DNA is TGTGCCAGCAGTCTGGGGGGACTAGCGGGAGATGAGCAGTTCTTC.

This chain links TRBV29-1 with TRBJ1-2; D possibly corresponds to TRBD1 (5 bases). V was shortened by 3 bases and J by 7 bases, with 12 bases between the two germline ends. The CDR3 has 12 amino acids. Germline V gives CDR1 SQVTM, CDR2 ANQGSEA. The CDR3 region has the DNA TGCAGCGTTGAGGCCAGGGTCGGTGGCTACACCTTC. Translated: CSVEARVGGYTF.

This clonotype was seen more than once but under ten times. The CDR3 protein is CAISDWEDFLSNQPQHF. CDR3 bases: TGTGCCATCAGTGATTGGGAAGACTTTCTTAGCAATCAGCCCCAGCATTTT. This rearrangement joins TRBV10-3 to TRBJ1-5; no definite D call. Germline CDR1 reads ENHRY; CDR2 reads SYGVKD. The length of the CDR3 is 17 residues. Trimming pared 3 bases from V and 0 bases from J, leaving 15 bases between.

The CDR3 sequence: CATSDWGQSLNEQFF. The DNA of the CDR3 is TGTGCCACCAGTGATTGGGGACAGAGCCTCAATGAGCAGTTCTTC. The chain recombines TRBV24-1 with TRBJ2-1, with 7 bases identical to TRBD1. CDR1 is KGHDR, CDR2 SFDVKD, per germline. CDR3 length: 15 residues. V dropped 2 bases and J dropped 6; count of bases not matched to a gene: 6.

The chain couples TRBV3-1 to TRBJ1-5; 8 bases line up with TRBD1. The CDR3 is made up of 14 amino acids. V was clipped by 1 base and J by 5 bases; unmatched bases: 1. Per the germline V gene, CDR1 is LGHDT and CDR2 is YNNKEL (reference sequence). The CDR3 coding sequence is TGTGCCAGCAGCCAAGGGACAGGGTATCAGCCCCAGCATTTT. Translating gives CASSQGTGYQPQHF.

This sequence joins TRBV27 and TRBJ2-1; tentatively, D is TRBD2 (5 bases). The CDR3 is made up of 17 amino acids. V dropped 0 bases and J dropped 4 bases, with 16 bases sitting between them. CDR1 and CDR2 from the germline V gene are MNHEY and SMNVEV (reference sequence). The CDR3 DNA reads TGTGCCAGCAGTTTATCGGTGGAGCGGTCAAGATACAATGAGCAGTTCTTC. Translated, it gives CASSLSVERSRYNEQFF.

There are many counts of this clonotype. This chain joins TRBV12-3 or TRBV12-4 and TRBJ2-1, with D hard to call. The length of the CDR3 is 13 residues. Trimming took off 2 bases at V and 4 bases at J, with 6 bases between the two ends. CDR3 in amino acids: CASSLQSYNEQFF. The CDR3 region has the DNA TGTGCCAGCAGTTTACAGTCATACAATGAGCAGTTCTTC.

This clonotype was found a few times. The V call is TRBV27, the J call TRBJ2-2, with TRBD2 identical over 12 bases. The ends lost 0 bases at V and 2 bases at J; junction bases unmatched: 7. The CDR3 is 19 residues long. CDR1 and CDR2 from the germline V gene are MNHEY and SMNVEV (reference sequence). Written as DNA, the CDR3 is TGTGCCAGCAGTTTATCGGCGTCGACTAGCGGGAGCAACACCGGGGAGCTGTTTTTT. Translation: CASSLSASTSGSNTGELFF.

This clonotype was observed a few times. The chain couples TRBV4-3 to TRBJ1-2, with TRBD1 matching 9 bases. The germline V gene has CDR1 LGHNA and CDR2 YSLEER. J gave up 8 bases and V 1 base, and 8 bases lay outside the gene matches. The CDR3 is 15 residues long. The DNA for the CDR3 is TGCGCCAGCAGCCAAGTTCACCCGGGACAGGGAGGCTACACCTTC. Protein sequence: CASSQVHPGQGGYTF.

The chain recombines TRBV20-1 with TRBJ2-1, with 9 nucleotides matching TRBD1. Germline loops: CDR1 DFQATT, CDR2 SNEGSKA (reference sequence). V shed 6 bases, J shed 5 bases, and the junction held 5 bases outside the gene matches. The CDR3 has 13 amino acids. CDR3: CSARDRDDNEQFF. The CDR3 nucleotides read TGCAGTGCCCGGGACAGGGATGACAATGAGCAGTTCTTC.

This clonotype was detected only a few times. V gene TRBV4-2 combines with J gene TRBJ1-5; TRBD1 matches at 9 bases. J lost 6 bases, V lost 1 base, and 7 bases had no gene match. Germline loops: CDR1 LGHNA, CDR2 YNFKEQ. The CDR3 loop spans 16 amino acids. This CDR3 is CASSQGRDRAGQPQHF. The CDR3 DNA follows: TGTGCCAGCAGCCAAGGACGGGACAGGGCGGGTCAGCCCCAGCATTTT.

Worth noting for this clonotype: The junction differs from germline at one of its ends, possibly a read error. CDR3 in amino acids: CASSLEGVTQYF. The CDR3 region has the DNA TGTGCTAGCAGCTTAGAAGGAGTTACCCAGTACTTC. The rearrangement links TRBV7-7 to TRBJ2-5; D is unresolved. Germline lookup yields CDR1 SSHAT and CDR2 FNYEAQ (reference sequence). The CDR3 covers 12 residues.

This clonotype was detected only a few times. The chain uses TRBV5-1 and TRBJ1-3; TRBD1 agrees at 7 bases. The CDR3 is 15 residues long. Trimming took 6 bases from V and 2 from J; bases not matched to a gene: 8. Germline V gives CDR1 SGHRS, CDR2 YFSETQ. The CDR3 coding sequence is TGCGCCAGCACCAGGGACAGTTTGACTGGAAACACCATATATTTT. Translating it yields CASTRDSLTGNTIYF.

This clonotype has a handful of counts. The DNA of the CDR3 is TGCAGTGCCAAAAGGGGCGGAGCCGAATCCACTGAAGCTTTCTTT. Protein product: CSAKRGGAESTEAFF. The gene calls are TRBV20-1 and TRBJ1-1; maybe TRBD1 (5 bases). The ends were cut back, 6 bases at V and 4 bases at J, with 21 bases in the middle. In germline, CDR1 is DFQATT, CDR2 SNEGSKA (reference sequence). The CDR3 has 15 residues.

The chain combines TRBV27 with TRBJ2-5; D may be TRBD1 or TRBD2 (5 bases each). In germline, CDR1 is MNHEY, CDR2 SMNVEV (reference sequence). V gave up 8 bases and J gave up 0 bases, with 19 bases separating them. This CDR3 is 16 amino acids long. The CDR3 DNA is TGTGCCAGCTGGGACCAGCTAGCCCCGTACCAAGAGACCCAGTACTTC. Residues: CASWDQLAPYQETQYF.

This clonotype was counted between two and nine times. The chain couples TRBV5-1 to TRBJ2-1; 14 bases align to TRBD2. CDR3 size: 17 residues. V dropped 3 bases and J dropped 9; count of bases not matched to a gene: 11. Germline assignment: CDR1 SGHRS and CDR2 YFSETQ. The CDR3 nucleotides are TGCGCCAGCAGCTACCAGGGACTAGCGGGAGTTTGGGTTGAGCAGTTCTTC. This translates into CASSYQGLAGVWVEQFF.

This clonotype has a handful of counts. The genes are TRBV6-1 and TRBJ2-3, with D possibly matching TRBD2 (6 bases). V was trimmed by 7 bases and J by 4 bases, leaving 12 bases between them. In germline, CDR1 is MNHNS, CDR2 SASEGT. This CDR3 contains 13 residues. This CDR3 reads CASKEGPADTQYF. In DNA form, the CDR3 reads TGTGCCAGCAAGGAGGGACCCGCAGATACGCAGTATTTT.

In the case of this clonotype: At one boundary the junction diverges from the germline segment, which might be a read error. V usage is TRBV14 and J usage is TRBJ2-1; a possible D gene is TRBD2 (6 bases). In germline, CDR1 is SGHDN, CDR2 FVKESK. The CDR3 has 12 amino acids. Here the CDR3 DNA reads TGTGCCAGCAGCCCCACCGGGACTCCCGCCATCTTC. Translating it yields CASSPTGTPAIF.

This chain uses TRBV20-1 with TRBJ2-1; 12 bases match TRBD2. The CDR3 consists of 15 residues. CDR1 and CDR2 from the germline V gene are DFQATT and SNEGSKA (reference sequence). V was pared by 1 base and J by 9 bases, with 7 bases of the junction left unmatched. The CDR3 sequence is CSARVLAGGRIEQFF. DNA for the CDR3: TGCAGTGCTAGAGTTCTAGCGGGAGGGCGGATTGAGCAGTTCTTC.

This clonotype was detected many times. The chain couples TRBV5-6 to TRBJ1-5; TRBD1 aligns across 8 bases. Germline V lookup: CDR1 SGHDT, CDR2 YYEEEE. V lost 3 bases to trimming and J lost 7 bases; unmatched junction nucleotides: 6. The CDR3 runs to 14 residues. The CDR3 sequence: CASSSDRGGQPQHF. DNA for the CDR3: TGTGCCAGCAGCTCTGACAGGGGAGGACAGCCCCAGCATTTT.

The V and J genes are TRBV6-9 and TRBJ1-5; D remains unclear. Germline V CDR1 and CDR2: MNHGY, SVAAGI. CDR3 length: 17 amino acids. The V end was cut by 1 base, the J end by 3 bases, with 16 bases between. The CDR3 is CASSYFRRGITNQPQHF. CDR3 in DNA: TGTGCCAGCAGTTATTTCCGACGGGGTATTACCAATCAGCCCCAGCATTTT.

This clonotype showed up just a few times. A read error may account for a junction end that differs from germline. The V call is TRBV7-7, the J call TRBJ2-1; 7 bases are shared with TRBD1. This CDR3 contains 17 residues. CDR1 and CDR2 (germline): SSHAT, FNYEAQ (reference sequence). The CDR3 DNA is TGTGCTAGCAGCCCAAACCCGGGACAGAGCTCCTACAATGAGCAGTTCTTC. Translating it yields CASSPNPGQSSYNEQFF.

In this sample, this clonotype turned up a few times. V is TRBV6-5 and J is TRBJ2-5, with D possibly being TRBD1 (6 bases). Per the germline V gene, CDR1 is MNHEY and CDR2 is SVGAGI. The V and J ends lost 0 bases and 1 base respectively, with 12 bases between them. This CDR3 spans 16 amino acids. The CDR3 is CASSYSTTGRQETQYF. The CDR3 DNA sequence: TGTGCCAGCAGTTACTCGACGACAGGCCGCCAAGAGACCCAGTACTTC.

The rearrangement links TRBV12-3 or TRBV12-4 to TRBJ2-2; D possibly uses TRBD1 or TRBD2 (5 bases each). Trimming cost V 6 bases and J 6 bases, with 17 bases left between them. The CDR3 extends over 15 amino acids. CDR3 sequence (DNA): TGTGCCAGCAGCCATGGGACCTTTACGGCCGGGGAGCTGTTTTTT. It is translated as CASSHGTFTAGELFF.

The genes are TRBV24-1 and TRBJ1-1; TRBD1 is a possible D gene (6 bases). V dropped 3 bases and J dropped 6 bases, with 19 bases sitting between them. Per the germline V gene, CDR1 is KGHDR and CDR2 is SFDVKD. The CDR3 runs 16 residues. Here the CDR3 reads CATSDPSRGPLAEAFF. The CDR3, as DNA: TGTGCCACCAGTGATCCAAGCAGGGGTCCACTAGCTGAAGCTTTCTTT.

The gene calls are TRBV20-1 and TRBJ1-1; TRBD1 might be the D (6 bases). The CDR3 loop spans 13 amino acids. Per germline, CDR1 DFQATT and CDR2 SNEGSKA (reference sequence). The V end was cut by 2 bases, the J end by 6 bases, with 13 bases between. DNA for the CDR3: TGCAGTGCTAGAAGACGGGGGGGCGCTGAAGCTTTCTTT. It encodes CSARRRGGAEAFF.